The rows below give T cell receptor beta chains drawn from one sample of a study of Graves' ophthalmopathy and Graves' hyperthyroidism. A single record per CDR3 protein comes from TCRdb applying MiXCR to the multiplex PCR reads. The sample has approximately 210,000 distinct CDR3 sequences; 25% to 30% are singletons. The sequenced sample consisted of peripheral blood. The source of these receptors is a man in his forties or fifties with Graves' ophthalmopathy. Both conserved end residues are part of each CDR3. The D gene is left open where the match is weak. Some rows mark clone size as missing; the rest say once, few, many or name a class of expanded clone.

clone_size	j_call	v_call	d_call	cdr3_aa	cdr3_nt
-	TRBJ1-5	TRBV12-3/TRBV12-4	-	CASSLALGRFDSNQPQHF	TGTGCCAGCAGTTTAGCGCTAGGCCGGTTCGATAGCAATCAGCCCCAGCATTTT
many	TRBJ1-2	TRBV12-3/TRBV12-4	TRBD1	CASNPSGPGQGGYTF	TGTGCCAGCAATCCCTCCGGGCCCGGACAGGGCGGCTACACCTTC
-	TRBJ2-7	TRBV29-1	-	CSAYLQGLKEQYF	TGCAGCGCCTACCTACAGGGATTGAAAGAGCAGTACTTC
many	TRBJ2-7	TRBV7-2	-	CASSFNRWGSKSYEQYF	TGTGCCAGCAGCTTTAATCGGTGGGGCTCGAAGTCCTACGAGCAGTACTTC
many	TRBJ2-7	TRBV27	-	CASSFPGTGRGEQYF	TGTGCCAGCAGTTTCCCCGGGACTGGCCGGGGCGAGCAGTACTTC
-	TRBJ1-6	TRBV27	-	CASSSWTDYNSPLHF	TGTGCCAGCAGTTCTTGGACAGACTATAATTCACCCCTCCACTTT
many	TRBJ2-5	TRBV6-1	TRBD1	CASSEEAPGQGGDQETQYF	TGTGCCAGCAGTGAAGAGGCGCCGGGACAGGGGGGGGACCAAGAGACCCAGTACTTC
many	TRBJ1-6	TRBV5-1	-	CASSSEAGGNSPLHF	TGCGCCAGCAGCTCCGAAGCCGGGGGAAATTCACCCCTCCACTTT
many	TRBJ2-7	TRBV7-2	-	CASSLSSEVLGSYEQYF	TGTGCCAGCAGCTTAAGTTCAGAGGTGCTAGGCTCCTACGAGCAGTACTTC
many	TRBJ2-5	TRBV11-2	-	CASSLVGGLWETQYF	TGTGCCAGCAGCTTAGTTGGGGGCCTCTGGGAGACCCAGTACTTC
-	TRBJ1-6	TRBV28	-	CASKGGRSPLHF	TGTGCCAGCAAAGGAGGGAGGTCACCCCTCCACTTT
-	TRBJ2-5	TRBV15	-	CATSRDLKETQYF	TGTGCCACCAGCAGAGATCTTAAGGAGACCCAGTACTTC
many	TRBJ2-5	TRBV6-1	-	CASSYRGTQYF	TGTGCCAGCAGTTACCGGGGGACCCAGTACTTC
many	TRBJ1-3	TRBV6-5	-	CASISDILNGNTIYF	TGTGCCAGCATCTCGGACATACTAAACGGGAACACCATATATTTT
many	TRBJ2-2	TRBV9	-	CASSPLPPENTGELFF	TGTGCCAGCAGCCCACTACCCCCAGAGAACACCGGGGAGCTGTTTTTT
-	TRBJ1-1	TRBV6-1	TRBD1	CASSEARTGYTEALF	TGTGCCAGCAGTGAAGCAAGGACAGGGTACACTGAAGCTCTCTTT
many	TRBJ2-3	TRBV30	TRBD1	CAWSAGQGGTDTQYF	TGTGCCTGGAGTGCGGGACAGGGAGGCACAGATACGCAGTATTTT